Shown below are 19 T cell receptor beta chains from a single sample sequenced in a study of OX40 agonist ivuxolimab in advanced cancers. The assay was immunoSEQ multiplex PCR, and TCRdb's table has in-frame clones only and misses some. The sample consists of roughly 80,000 clones, around four fifths of them appearing once. Sequencing used CD4+ or CD8+ T cells sorted from blood, obtained in a trial of the OX40 agonist ivuxolimab. The receptors originated from an adult with an advanced solid tumor such as melanoma, head and neck, liver or kidney cancer.

The chain carries TRBV19 and TRBJ1-5; no firm D call. The CDR3 length is 13 residues. Germline CDR1 reads LNHDA; CDR2 reads SQIVND (reference sequence). V lost 5 bases and J 11 bases, leaving 16 bases between the germline ends. CDR3 in DNA: TGTGCCAGTAGTTCAGACGGGGTTTCAACCCAGCATTTT. This codes for CASSSDGVSTQHF.

The chain joins TRBV10-3 to TRBJ1-3; weak D call: TRBD1 (5 bases). The CDR3 sequence is 14 residues long. Between the trimmed V and J ends, which lost 10 bases and 0 bases, there was a span of 13 bases. From germline, CDR1 is ENHRY and CDR2 SYGVKD. The CDR3 DNA follows: TGTGCCACTACACAGGTGAACTCTGGAAACACCATATATTTT. Its translation is CATTQVNSGNTIYF.

The CDR3 loop is CASSPTHGEPQHF. Here the CDR3 DNA reads TGTGCCAGCAGCCCCACCCATGGGGAGCCCCAGCATTTT. The chain carries TRBV21-1 and TRBJ1-5. TRBV21-1 is noted as a pseudogene. The CDR3 extends over 13 amino acids.

This chain joins TRBV19 and TRBJ1-5, with D unclear. CDR1 and CDR2 (germline): LNHDA, SQIVND (reference sequence). Trimming cost V 2 bases and J 2 bases, with 10 bases left between them. CDR3 size: 15 residues. The CDR3 sequence: CASSIRDTRNQPQHF. In DNA form, the CDR3 reads TGTGCCAGTAGTATACGAGACACCCGCAATCAGCCCCAGCATTTT.

The chain uses TRBV7-8 and TRBJ2-3, with TRBD2 matching 7 bases. The length of the CDR3 is 15 residues. Germline V gives CDR1 SGHVS, CDR2 FQNEAQ. J lost 6 bases, V lost 1 base, and 7 bases had no gene match. The CDR3 DNA reads as TGTGCCAGCAGCTTAGTTGGGGGGGAGGCGGATACGCAGTATTTT. This gives the protein CASSLVGGEADTQYF.

The genes are TRBV27 and TRBJ2-5; TRBD1 agrees at 7 bases. The length of the CDR3 is 15 residues. With 9 bases clipped from V and 7 bases from J, the junction kept 17 bases outside the gene matches. CDR1 is MNHEY, CDR2 SMNVEV, per germline (reference sequence). CDR3 DNA: TGTGCCAGTTCGACTCCGGGACAGACCGGGTGGACCCAGTACTTC. Residues: CASSTPGQTGWTQYF.

The chain carries TRBV4-2 and TRBJ2-7; D gene unclear. The length of the CDR3 is 14 residues. Trimming stripped 1 base from V and 2 bases from J, with 9 bases between. The germline V gene encodes CDR1 LGHNA and CDR2 YNFKEQ. The CDR3 loop reads CASSQGGQTYEQYF. CDR3 coding DNA: TGTGCCAGCAGCCAAGGTGGGCAAACCTACGAGCAGTACTTC.

This chain joins TRBV6-5 and TRBJ2-3; 8 positions match TRBD1. Germline V gene lookup returns CDR1 MNHEY and CDR2 SVGAGI. The CDR3 loop spans 15 amino acids. Trimming at V came to 6 bases and at J to 3 bases, leaving 8 bases not matched to a gene. CDR3 residues: CASRATRQGTDTQYF. The CDR3 DNA reads TGTGCCAGCAGGGCCACGAGACAGGGGACAGATACGCAGTATTTT.

V and J are TRBV18 and TRBJ2-1; TRBD2 matches at 7 bases. Per germline, CDR1 KGHSH and CDR2 LQKENI. The CDR3 sequence is 17 residues long. V lost 4 bases and J lost 6; bases outside the gene matches: 15. CDR3 coding DNA: TGTGCCAGCTCACGCGGGGAAACGGGGGGACCACGCAATGAGCAGTTCTTC. This translates into CASSRGETGGPRNEQFF.

The CDR3 nucleotides read TGCGCCAGCAGCCCCCGGGCAGGGGTAGGGAATGAGCAGTTCTTC. As protein: CASSPRAGVGNEQFF. The rearrangement joins TRBV4-3 to TRBJ2-1, with D perhaps TRBD1 (6 bases). This CDR3 contains 15 residues. CDR1 and CDR2 from the germline V gene are LGHNA and YSLEER. Trimming took 4 bases from V and 7 from J, leaving 17 bases between them.

This clone was counted a few times. This sequence joins TRBV7-2 and TRBJ1-2; the D is unclear. This CDR3 spans 13 amino acids. V dropped 2 bases and J dropped 4 bases, with 8 bases sitting between them. In germline, CDR1 is SGHTA, CDR2 FQGNSA. The CDR3: CASSLLVSYGYTF. The CDR3 DNA follows: TGTGCCAGCAGCTTATTGGTGAGCTATGGCTACACCTTC.

This chain connects TRBV4-3 to TRBJ2-3; 8 positions match TRBD1. V was clipped by 1 base and J by 2 bases; unmatched bases: 8. Per the germline V gene, CDR1 is LGHNA and CDR2 is YSLEER. The CDR3 covers 17 residues. The CDR3 DNA reads as TGCGCCAGCAGCCAAGGGACAGGGACCATTGCCACAGATACGCAGTATTTT. The encoded protein is CASSQGTGTIATDTQYF.

V is TRBV6-5 and J is TRBJ2-2; TRBD2 might be the D (5 bases). This CDR3 contains 15 residues. Germline V gives CDR1 MNHEY, CDR2 SVGAGI. V was pared by 2 bases and J by 4 bases, with 11 bases between. Here the CDR3 DNA reads TGTGCCAGCAGTTACGCGGGCAGAGGCACCGGGGAGCTGTTTTTT. Its translation: CASSYAGRGTGELFF.

The chain recombines TRBV27 with TRBJ1-2; D remains ambiguous. The CDR3 is 14 amino acids. V lost 5 bases to trimming and J lost 7 bases, with 17 bases between them. In germline, CDR1 is MNHEY, CDR2 SMNVEV (reference sequence). The DNA of the CDR3 is TGTGCCAGCAGTCTCAGATTCGGGCAAGGTGGCTACACCTTC. Encoded protein: CASSLRFGQGGYTF.

This clone was seen a single time. V and J are TRBV7-2 and TRBJ1-6, with 7 nucleotides matching TRBD1. Per germline, CDR1 SGHTA and CDR2 FQGNSA. The V segment lost 3 bases and the J segment 6 bases; nucleotides outside the gene matches: 2. This CDR3 is 14 amino acids long. For the CDR3, the DNA is TGTGCCAGCAGCTTGGGACAGAGTAATTCACCCCTCCACTTT. Encoded protein: CASSLGQSNSPLHF.

The CDR3 loop reads CASSQVDGGGTDTQYF. The DNA of the CDR3 is TGTGCCAGCAGCCAAGTGGACGGGGGGGGCACAGATACGCAGTATTTT. V and J are TRBV4-2 and TRBJ2-3, with 8 bases identical to TRBD2. The trim removed 1 base at V and 1 base at J, leaving 4 bases unmatched. Germline loops: CDR1 LGHNA, CDR2 YNFKEQ. CDR3 length: 16 residues.

The rearrangement uses TRBV5-1 and TRBJ1-1; no definite D call. CDR1 and CDR2 from the germline V gene are SGHRS and YFSETQ. Trimming took off 2 bases at V and 0 bases at J, with 8 bases between the two ends. CDR3 size: 14 residues. CDR3 DNA sequence: TGCGCCAGCAGCTTAGGCAGCCTGAACACTGAAGCTTTCTTT. Protein sequence: CASSLGSLNTEAFF.

The rearrangement links TRBV11-2 to TRBJ2-1; no clear D. V dropped 1 base and J dropped 9 bases, with 16 bases sitting between them. The CDR3 totals 15 residues. Germline loops: CDR1 SGHAT, CDR2 FQNNGV. DNA for the CDR3: TGTGCCAGCAGCTTAGTGGCCATCTCAGGTATTGAGCAGTTCTTC. This sequence encodes CASSLVAISGIEQFF.

This rearrangement joins TRBV9 to TRBJ1-4; D is unclear. Germline V CDR1 and CDR2: SGDLS, YYNGEE. V was pared by 1 base and J by 8 bases, with 12 bases between. CDR3 length: 14 amino acids. The CDR3 DNA is TGTGCCAGCAGCGTATTGTACCCTGGGGAAAAACTGTTTTTT. Protein: CASSVLYPGEKLFF.